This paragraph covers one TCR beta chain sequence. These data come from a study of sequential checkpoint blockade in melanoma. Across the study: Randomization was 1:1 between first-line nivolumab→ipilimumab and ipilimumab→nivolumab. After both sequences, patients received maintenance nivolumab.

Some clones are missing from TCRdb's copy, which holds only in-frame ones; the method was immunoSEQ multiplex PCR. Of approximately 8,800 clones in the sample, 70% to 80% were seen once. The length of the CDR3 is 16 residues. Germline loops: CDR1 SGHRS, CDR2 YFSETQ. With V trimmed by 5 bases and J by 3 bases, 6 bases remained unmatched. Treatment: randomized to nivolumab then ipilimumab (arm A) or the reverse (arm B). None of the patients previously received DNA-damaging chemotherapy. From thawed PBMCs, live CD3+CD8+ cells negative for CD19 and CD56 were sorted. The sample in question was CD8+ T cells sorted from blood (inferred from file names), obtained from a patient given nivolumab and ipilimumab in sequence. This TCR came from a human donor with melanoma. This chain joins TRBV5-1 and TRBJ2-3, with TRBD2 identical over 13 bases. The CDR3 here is CASRDGLAGDTDTQYF. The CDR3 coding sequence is TGCGCCAGCAGAGATGGACTAGCGGGAGATACAGATACGCAGTATTTT.